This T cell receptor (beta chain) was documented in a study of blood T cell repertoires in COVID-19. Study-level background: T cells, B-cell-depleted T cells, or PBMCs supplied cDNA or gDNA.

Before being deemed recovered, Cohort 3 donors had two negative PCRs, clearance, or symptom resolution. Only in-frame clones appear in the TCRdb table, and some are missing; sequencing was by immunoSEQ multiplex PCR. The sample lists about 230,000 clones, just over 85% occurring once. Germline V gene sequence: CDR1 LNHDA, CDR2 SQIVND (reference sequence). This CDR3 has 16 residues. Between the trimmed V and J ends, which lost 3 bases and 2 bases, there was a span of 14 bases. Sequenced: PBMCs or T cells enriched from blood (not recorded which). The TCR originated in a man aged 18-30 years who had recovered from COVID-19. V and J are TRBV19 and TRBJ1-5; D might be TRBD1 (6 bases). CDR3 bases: TGTGCCAGTAGTATCCGGGGGGCGCGGGGCAATCAGCCCCAGCATTTT. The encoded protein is CASSIRGARGNQPQHF. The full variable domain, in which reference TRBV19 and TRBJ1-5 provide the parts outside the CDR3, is DGGITQSPKYLFRKEGQNVTLSCEQNLNHDAMYWYRQDPGQGLRLIYYSQIVNDFQKGDIAEGYSVSREKKESFPLTVTSAQKNPTAFYLCASSIRGARGNQPQHFGDGTRLSIL.